This T cell receptor (beta chain) was sequenced for a study of OX40 agonist ivuxolimab in advanced cancers. Concerning this clone itself: One junction end disagrees with the germline gene, perhaps due to a read error.

There are 15 residues in the CDR3. Germline V gene lookup returns CDR1 SSHAT and CDR2 FNYEAQ (reference sequence). The protocol was immunoSEQ multiplex PCR, while the TCRdb copy is restricted to in-frame clones and leaves out a portion. Of some 15,000 clones in the sample, approximately 85% were seen once. The chain combines TRBV7-7 with TRBJ2-3; D might be TRBD1 or TRBD2, each matching 5 bases. Source: CD4+ or CD8+ T cells sorted from blood, taken in a trial of the OX40 agonist ivuxolimab. The TCR was taken from an adult with an advanced solid tumor such as melanoma, head and neck, liver or kidney cancer. In DNA, the CDR3 is TGTGCTAGCAGCGCCGGGACCGGGTCCACAGATACGCAGTATTTT. Its translation: CASSAGTGSTDTQYF.